One and the same sample provided the 21 T cell receptor beta chains below, sequenced in a study of blood T cell repertoires in COVID-19 (dated by TCRdb to 2019 to 2021). Library generation was performed with the immunoSEQ multiplex PCR assay. The table comes from immuneACCESS by way of TCRdb, which keeps in-frame sequences with V and J called. Part of the clones is missing from these tables; in studies checked, under half for an unresolved V gene and the rest for unknown reasons. The sample contains roughly 35,000 clones, about 87% of them found a single time. The leading ten clones occupy roughly 13% of the sample. Sequencing input: peripheral blood. The receptor source for this set is a man in his sixties with active COVID-19.

The gene calls are TRBV2 and TRBJ2-1; D uncertain. V lost 7 bases and J 4 bases, leaving 20 bases between the germline ends. CDR1 is SNHLY and CDR2 is FYNNEI in the germline V gene. The CDR3 contains 16 residues. CDR3 in amino acids: CASKLPYPPGYNEQFF. The CDR3 bases are TGTGCCAGCAAGCTCCCTTACCCGCCAGGATACAATGAGCAGTTCTTC.

The chain links TRBV10-1 to TRBJ1-6; D is unresolved. The CDR3 is made up of 12 amino acids. Trimming removed 3 bases from V and 5 bases from J, with 2 bases in between. Per germline, CDR1 WNHNN and CDR2 SYGVQD (reference sequence). The CDR3 nucleotides are TGCGCCAGCAGTGATAATAATTCACCCCTCCACTTT. Protein product: CASSDNNSPLHF.

CDR3 amino acids: CASSPGTGGDTQYF. In nucleotides, the CDR3 is TGTGCCAGCAGTCCCGGGACAGGGGGCGATACGCAGTATTTT. The chain has TRBV27 and TRBJ2-3, with 12 bases matching TRBD1. Trimming took 5 bases from V and 6 from J; bases not matched to a gene: 3. The germline V gene encodes CDR1 MNHEY and CDR2 SMNVEV (reference sequence). This CDR3 is 14 amino acids long.

The chain is built from TRBV6-1 and TRBJ2-5; the match to TRBD1 covers 11 bases. Germline-derived CDR1 and CDR2 are MNHNS and SASEGT. The length of the CDR3 is 16 residues. J gave up 3 bases and V 3 bases, and 6 bases lay outside the gene matches. In DNA, the CDR3 is TGTGCCAGCAGTGACGCCGGGACAGGGGGGGAAGAGACCCAGTACTTC. It specifies CASSDAGTGGEETQYF.

This chain uses TRBV28 with TRBJ1-1; TRBD1 aligns across 7 bases. This CDR3 region has 14 residues. The germline V gene encodes CDR1 MDHEN and CDR2 SYDVKM. V shed 8 bases and J 10 bases; nucleotides not matched to a gene: 16. The CDR3 sequence is CASHGRTGQQLAFF. The CDR3 region has the DNA TGTGCCAGCCACGGGCGGACAGGCCAACAACTAGCTTTCTTT.

V is TRBV14 and J is TRBJ2-3; 11 bases fit TRBD2. CDR3 length equals 15 residues. Germline V CDR1 and CDR2: SGHDN, FVKESK. Trimming at V came to 7 bases and at J to 4 bases, leaving 7 bases not matched to a gene. CDR3 nucleotides: TGTGCCAGCACGGGTAGCGGGAGGGCCCCAGATACGCAGTATTTT. It translates to CASTGSGRAPDTQYF. Looking up the rest from reference TRBV14 and TRBJ2-3 gives the full variable domain: EAGVTQFPSHSVIEKGQTVTLRCDPISGHDNLYWYRRVMGKEIKFLLHFVKESKQDESGMPNNRFLAERTGGTYSTLKVQPAELEDSGVYFCASTGSGRAPDTQYFGPGTRLTVL.

The chain is built from TRBV28 and TRBJ1-1; a possible D gene is TRBD1 (5 bases). The V gene's germline CDR1 is MDHEN and CDR2 SYDVKM. CDR3 length: 14 amino acids. V dropped 6 bases and J dropped 5 bases, with 16 bases sitting between them. CDR3 loop: CASSTQGIETEAFF. CDR3 in DNA: TGTGCCAGCAGCACCCAGGGAATTGAGACTGAAGCTTTCTTT.

This chain joins TRBV7-8 and TRBJ1-1; 7 nucleotides match TRBD1. The CDR3 is made up of 14 amino acids. Germline values: CDR1 SGHVS, CDR2 FQNEAQ. V was pared by 4 bases and J by 1 base, with 3 bases of the junction left unmatched. For the CDR3, the DNA is TGTGCCAGCAGCTCGGGACAGCCGAACACTGAAGCTTTCTTT. Its translation: CASSSGQPNTEAFF.

The rearrangement links TRBV6-5 to TRBJ2-7; tentatively, D is TRBD2 (6 bases). Trimming removed 2 bases at V and 0 bases at J, with 8 bases between. Germline V lookup: CDR1 MNHEY, CDR2 SVGAGI. The CDR3 has 14 amino acids. The CDR3 sequence: CASSYRGYSYEQYF. As DNA, the CDR3 is TGTGCCAGCAGTTACCGGGGGTACTCCTACGAGCAGTACTTC.

The V call is TRBV7-2, the J call TRBJ2-1, with 12 nucleotides matching TRBD2. Germline V gene data show CDR1 as SGHTA and CDR2 as FQGNSA. There are 15 residues in the CDR3. Unmatched junction bases numbered 8, after V lost 4 bases and J lost 10 bases. CDR3 protein: CASSSPGLAGREQFF. Here the CDR3 DNA reads TGTGCCAGCAGCTCACCTGGACTAGCGGGACGCGAGCAGTTCTTC.

CDR3 loop: CASSYRTSGYNEQFF. CDR3 sequence (DNA): TGTGCCAGCAGCTACCGGACTAGCGGTTACAATGAGCAGTTCTTC. The rearrangement uses TRBV7-3 and TRBJ2-1, with TRBD2 matching 10 bases. With 4 bases clipped from V and 4 bases from J, the junction kept 4 bases outside the gene matches. Germline CDR1 reads SGHTA; CDR2 reads FQGTGA. The CDR3 has 15 amino acids.

V is TRBV6-2 or TRBV6-3 and J is TRBJ2-1; 11 positions match TRBD2. Trimming removed 5 bases from V and 4 bases from J; junction bases left unmatched: 7. CDR3 length: 16 amino acids. CDR1 and CDR2 from the germline V gene are MNHEY and SVGEGT. The CDR3 is CASSPRTSGRYNEQFF. The CDR3 DNA sequence: TGTGCCAGCAGTCCCCGGACTAGCGGGCGGTACAATGAGCAGTTCTTC.

This chain uses TRBV3-1 (or the pseudogene TRBV3-2) with TRBJ2-5, with D maybe TRBD1 (6 bases). This CDR3 region has 15 residues. CDR1 and CDR2 (germline): LGHDT, YNNKEL (reference sequence). V lost 1 base and J 4 bases, leaving 13 bases between the germline ends. CDR3 in DNA: TGTGCCAGCAGCCAAGTGGGCAGGGGATCAGAGACCCAGTACTTC. This translates into CASSQVGRGSETQYF.

The chain couples TRBV6-5 to TRBJ2-3; the D gene is possibly TRBD2 (5 bases). V was pared by 6 bases and J by 4 bases, with 8 bases between. CDR3 length equals 12 residues. From germline, CDR1 is MNHEY and CDR2 SVGAGI. CDR3 nucleotide sequence: TGTGCCAGCAGATCGAGGGCAGATACGCAGTATTTT. This translates into CASRSRADTQYF.

This chain uses TRBV2 with TRBJ1-2; unclear D gene. The CDR3 consists of 16 residues. V was clipped by 8 bases and J by 1 base, with 20 bases between them. Germline CDR1 and CDR2: SNHLY and FYNNEI. As DNA, the CDR3 is TGTGCCAGCCAAATGGGCGGGTTTAGGATTAACTATGGCTACACCTTC. It encodes CASQMGGFRINYGYTF. Looking up the rest from reference TRBV2 and TRBJ1-2 gives the full variable domain: EPEVTQTPSHQVTQMGQEVILRCVPISNHLYFYWYRQILGQKVEFLVSFYNNEISEKSEIFDDQFSVERPDGSNFTLKIRSTKLEDSAMYFCASQMGGFRINYGYTFGSGTRLTVV.

CDR3 in amino acids: CATSVSGRPHNEQFF. In DNA, the CDR3 is TGTGCCACCAGTGTGAGCGGGAGGCCGCACAATGAGCAGTTCTTC. J is TRBJ2-1 and V is TRBV24-1; 9 nucleotides match TRBD2. Germline CDR1 reads KGHDR; CDR2 reads SFDVKD. The trim removed 5 bases at V and 5 bases at J, leaving 6 bases unmatched. The length of the CDR3 is 15 residues.

This chain joins TRBV5-1 and TRBJ1-1; 7 nucleotides line up with TRBD1. Germline trimming cut 0 bases from V and 1 base from J; bases unmatched to any gene: 6. Germline V gene sequence: CDR1 SGHRS, CDR2 YFSETQ. This CDR3 is 16 amino acids long. The CDR3 spells CASSLGDNRGNTEAFF. The CDR3 DNA sequence: TGCGCCAGCAGCTTGGGGGATAACAGGGGGAACACTGAAGCTTTCTTT.

The chain joins TRBV21-1 to TRBJ2-7; no DNA check was done on the table's D call, TRBD2. TRBV21-1 is a documented pseudogene. This CDR3 comprises 12 residues. CDR3 DNA sequence: TGTGCCAGCAATGTAGCGGGAGACGAGCAGTACTTC. This translates into CASNVAGDEQYF.

The rearrangement joins TRBV9 to TRBJ1-5; 7 nucleotides line up with TRBD1. The CDR3 is made up of 15 amino acids. J gave up 6 bases and V 5 bases, and 11 bases lay outside the gene matches. Germline V gene data show CDR1 as SGDLS and CDR2 as YYNGEE. CDR3 protein: CASSRTGAGGQPQHF. As DNA, the CDR3 is TGTGCCAGCAGTCGTACAGGGGCGGGAGGTCAGCCCCAGCATTTT.

This clone appeared a few times. V usage is TRBV18 and J usage is TRBJ2-1, with TRBD2 matching 11 bases. The V and J ends lost 0 bases and 6 bases, in that order; junction bases with no gene match: 13. The germline V gene has CDR1 KGHSH and CDR2 LQKENI. The CDR3 is 19 residues long. CDR3 in amino acids: CASSPPDTSGSSFSNEQFF. In DNA, the CDR3 is TGTGCCAGCTCACCACCGGATACTAGCGGGAGTAGTTTCAGCAATGAGCAGTTCTTC.

In DNA, the CDR3 is TGTGCCAGCAGTTTAGACTTACAGGGGGCTTATGGCTACACCTTC. Its protein is CASSLDLQGAYGYTF. The rearrangement uses TRBV27 and TRBJ1-2; 9 nucleotides align to TRBD1. V lost 2 bases to trimming and J lost 5 bases; unmatched junction nucleotides: 6. This CDR3 spans 15 amino acids. In germline, CDR1 is MNHEY, CDR2 SMNVEV (reference sequence).